Described below is a single TCR beta chain sequence and its context. Its matching antigen is unknown. Vbeta (60) and Jbeta (13) primers were used in the PCR. Measured with immunoSEQ multiplex PCR; TCRdb has only the in-frame clones, and not every one. This table has over 85,000 clones, around 80% appearing once. The sample belongs to a study of cytomegalovirus exposure and HLA in healthy donors. Whole-study results and caveats: Usually a TCR sequence was rare, but some public TCRs were found in many donors. Some highly shared sequence variants likely arose as a pipeline artifact. Analyses of presence and absence presupposed an approximately uniform sequencing depth across donors.

In germline, CDR1 is LNHNV, CDR2 YYDKDF (reference sequence). Trimming removed 0 bases from V and 6 bases from J; junction bases left unmatched: 9. This CDR3 has 16 residues. The sample consisted of PBMCs. The source of this sequence is a man aged 40-49 years in good health and CMV-seropositive. J is TRBJ1-2 and V is TRBV15, with TRBD1 identical over 8 bases. CDR3 nucleotides: TGTGCCACCAGCAGAGATTTAGGGACAGGTACAAATGGCTACACCTTC. It encodes CATSRDLGTGTNGYTF.